These 9 T cell receptor beta chains were sequenced from one sample in a study of cytomegalovirus exposure and HLA in healthy donors. PCR amplification relied on 60 Vbeta primers (plus 13 Jbeta primers). Generated by immunoSEQ multiplex PCR, the TCRdb table keeps only in-frame clones and is missing some. This sample has 100,000 to 150,000 clones; more than 75% occur once, and the top ten carry more than 4.5%. Input material: PBMCs. The receptors shown here come from a woman aged 25 to 39 in good health and CMV-seronegative.

The rearrangement uses TRBV19 and TRBJ2-7; the match to TRBD1 covers 11 bases. Trimming took 5 bases from V and 6 from J; bases not matched to a gene: 6. This CDR3 contains 14 residues. Germline lookup yields CDR1 LNHDA and CDR2 SQIVND (reference sequence). Here the CDR3 DNA reads TGTGCCAGTAGTGTTATAGGACAGGGGGCCGAGCAGTACTTC. This codes for CASSVIGQGAEQYF.

This sequence joins TRBV29-1 and TRBJ2-1; 7 bases fit TRBD2. CDR1 and CDR2 (germline): SQVTM, ANQGSEA. Germline trimming cut 2 bases from V and 0 bases from J; bases unmatched to any gene: 4. The CDR3 sequence is 15 residues long. The CDR3 DNA reads as TGCAGCGTTGAATCAGGACTAGTCTCCTACAATGAGCAGTTCTTC. It specifies CSVESGLVSYNEQFF.

For the CDR3, the DNA is TGTGCCAGCAGTGCCGAGGCGTATAGCAATCAGCCCCAGCATTTT. Translated, it gives CASSAEAYSNQPQHF. The chain employs TRBV2 and TRBJ1-5; D not certain. V was pared by 4 bases and J by 0 bases, with 10 bases between. This CDR3 is built from 15 residues. Germline V gene data show CDR1 as SNHLY and CDR2 as FYNNEI.

This clone was seen once. The V call is TRBV2, the J call TRBJ2-5, with D possibly matching TRBD2 (6 bases). The J call may be incorrect, as the DNA end agrees better with TRBJ2-7. The length of the CDR3 is 14 residues. The germline V gene has CDR1 SNHLY and CDR2 FYNNEI. The CDR3 DNA follows: TGTGCCAGCAGTCTCGGGAGACTTAGAACCGAGCAGTACTTC. Translating it yields CASSLGRLRTEQYF.

The chain carries TRBV4-1 and TRBJ2-3, with TRBD2 matching over 14 bases. V lost 4 bases to trimming and J lost 5 bases; unmatched junction nucleotides: 11. This CDR3 contains 18 residues. Germline CDR1 and CDR2: MGHRA and YSYEKL. The CDR3 sequence: CASSRSATSGGARDTQYF. In nucleotides, the CDR3 is TGCGCCAGCAGCCGATCTGCGACTAGCGGGGGGGCCAGAGATACGCAGTATTTT.

V gene TRBV7-9 combines with J gene TRBJ1-5; D is undetermined. CDR3 size: 15 residues. With 1 base removed from V and 6 bases from J, the gap between germline ends came to 13 bases. In germline, CDR1 is SEHNR, CDR2 FQNEAQ (reference sequence). The CDR3 loop is CASSLGGLGGQPQHF. The CDR3 bases are TGTGCCAGCAGCTTAGGAGGGTTGGGTGGTCAGCCCCAGCATTTT. Based on the CDR3 plus reference TRBV7-9 and TRBJ1-5, the full variable domain is DTGVSQNPRHKITKRGQNVTFRCDPISEHNRLYWYRQTLGQGPEFLTYFQNEAQLEKSRLLSDRFSAERPKGSFSTLEIQRTEQGDSAMYLCASSLGGLGGQPQHFGDGTRLSIL.

The V and J genes are TRBV28 and TRBJ1-1; 8 nucleotides agree with TRBD1. Germline lookup yields CDR1 MDHEN and CDR2 SYDVKM. The CDR3 sequence is 13 residues long. V was clipped by 3 bases and J by 9 bases; unmatched bases: 6. Written as DNA, the CDR3 is TGTGCCAGCAGTTTCTTTGGGACAGGTAAAGCTTTCTTT. Translation: CASSFFGTGKAFF.

The rearrangement joins TRBV4-1 to TRBJ1-6; TRBD1 is a possible D gene (5 bases). CDR3 length: 16 amino acids. Trimming took off 1 base at V and 7 bases at J, with 14 bases between the two ends. CDR1 is MGHRA, CDR2 YSYEKL, per germline. CDR3: CASSQGTGTANSPLHF. The CDR3 DNA reads TGCGCCAGCAGCCAAGGGACCGGGACTGCAAATTCACCCCTCCACTTT.

This clone has a single count. V gene TRBV7-8 combines with J gene TRBJ1-1, with 9 bases identical to TRBD1. Germline V gene sequence: CDR1 SGHVS, CDR2 FQNEAQ. This CDR3 is built from 17 residues. J lost 4 bases, V lost 5 bases, and 14 bases had no gene match. The CDR3 spells CASSQDRGGRGGTEAFF. The CDR3 nucleotides are TGTGCCAGCAGCCAAGACAGGGGGGGGAGAGGCGGCACTGAAGCTTTCTTT.